The rows below give T cell receptor beta chains drawn from one sample of a study of shared T cell receptors in the human thymus. Some clones are missing from TCRdb's copy, which holds only in-frame ones; the method was immunoSEQ multiplex PCR. The profile covers roughly 500,000 clones, with around three quarters appearing a single time and more than 0.01% taken by the ten largest. This sample was shared with a second study, whose subject was human thymus T cells.

The sequenced sample was thymocytes. These receptors all come from a boy under three years old with a congenital heart defect. Each CDR3 is given with its conserved first and last residue. A D gene is named only where the DNA matches it firmly. Not every row has a clone size; where given, it reads once, few, many or a size class.

TRBV7-2,TRBJ2-1,-,-,TGTGCCAGCAGCTTGGAAAAGGGGGTAGTCAATGAGCAGTTCTTC,CASSLEKGVVNEQFF
TRBV28,TRBJ2-7,-,-,TGTGCCAGCAGCTCCCGCGGTCCAGGGGAGCCTTATTCCTACGAGCAGTACTTC,CASSSRGPGEPYSYEQYF
TRBV5-4,TRBJ2-1,-,-,TGTGCCAGCAGCTTGGTCTTAACTTGCGATGAGCAGTTCTTC,CASSLVLTCDEQFF
TRBV7-9,TRBJ2-3,TRBD2,-,TGTGCCAGCAGCTTAGCGGATTTTAGCGGGAAGGGGCATAATACGCAGTATTTT,CASSLADFSGKGHNTQYF
TRBV28,TRBJ2-7,-,few,TGTGCCAGCAGTCCTCCCCAGCGTAACTCCTACGAGCAGTACTTC,CASSPPQRNSYEQYF
TRBV28,TRBJ2-1,TRBD2,once,TGTGCCAGCAGTTTAGCAGCGGGAGGGTTTACAAATGAGCAGTTCTTC,CASSLAAGGFTNEQFF
TRBV4-1,TRBJ2-1,-,-,TGCGCCAGCAGCCAAGGGGAAGGACACCGGAGCTCCTACAATGAGCAGTTCTTC,CASSQGEGHRSSYNEQFF
TRBV4-1,TRBJ2-7,-,-,TGCGCCAGCAGCCAAGTCGGGGACTCCTACGAGCAGTACTTC,CASSQVGDSYEQYF
TRBV7-2,TRBJ2-7,-,-,TGTGCCAGCAGCCCCTGGGGGCAGTCCTACGAGCAGTACTTC,CASSPWGQSYEQYF
TRBV11-3,TRBJ2-7,-,few,TGTGCCAGCAGCACTATCGGGAGCGAGCAGTACTTC,CASSTIGSEQYF
TRBV5-4,TRBJ2-2,TRBD1,-,TGTGCCAGCAGCCGTAACAGGGGGCCTTACACCGGGGAGCTGTTTTTT,CASSRNRGPYTGELFF
TRBV6-5,TRBJ2-2,TRBD1,-,TGTGCCAGCAGTTACCCGGGACAGGTTAACACCGGGGAGCTGTTTTTT,CASSYPGQVNTGELFF
TRBV27,TRBJ2-7,TRBD2,-,TGTGCATCACTTTCGGGGGGCGAGCAGTACTTC,CASLSGGEQYF
TRBV5-6,TRBJ2-7,TRBD2,few,TGTGCCAGCAGCATAAATCTGGGGCTAGCGGGAAGCGCGTTCTACGAGCAGTACTTC,CASSINLGLAGSAFYEQYF
TRBV6-5,TRBJ1-4,TRBD1,once,TGTGCCAGCAGTCAGGACAGGGGTTCTGAAAAACTGTTTTTT,CASSQDRGSEKLFF
TRBV5-6,TRBJ2-3,TRBD2,-,TGTGCCAGCAGCTTAAGCGGGAGGGCAGATACGCAGTATTTT,CASSLSGRADTQYF
TRBV5-1,TRBJ1-3,-,-,TGCGCCAGCAGCTTGGCAGGACTTGGGCGGAACACCATATATTTT,CASSLAGLGRNTIYF
TRBV6-5,TRBJ2-1,TRBD2,-,TGTGCCAGCAGTTACGGTGCTAGCGGGAGGAGGTATGAGCAGTTCTTC,CASSYGASGRRYEQFF
TRBV6-1,TRBJ2-7,TRBD1,-,TGTGCCAGCAGGAAGGCCCGGGACAGAGCCTACGAGCAGTACTTC,CASRKARDRAYEQYF
TRBV6-5,TRBJ1-2,-,-,TGTGCCAGCAGGCTTCTTTCAGGGTTGGAAAATGGCTACACCTTC,CASRLLSGLENGYTF
TRBV5-6,TRBJ1-1,-,-,TGTGCCAGCCCCCTGGACGGGGACGGGAGCACTGAAGCTTTCTTT,CASPLDGDGSTEAFF
TRBV11-3,TRBJ2-5,-,-,TGTGCCAGCAGCTGTAGCCCGGGGGATAAGAACCGGACCCAGTACTTC,CASSCSPGDKNRTQYF
TRBV6-5,TRBJ2-5,TRBD1,-,TGTGCCAGCAGTCTACAGGGGGAAGAGAAGACCCAGTACTTC,CASSLQGEEKTQYF
TRBV27,TRBJ2-7,TRBD2,-,TGTGCCAGCAGTTTTATGGTATCGAACCGGGACTACCGGAGCTACGAGCAGTACTTC,CASSFMVSNRDYRSYEQYF
TRBV6-5,TRBJ1-2,-,-,TGTGCCAGCAGTTACTTCGGGATTGAGGCGGGCTATGGCTACACCTTC,CASSYFGIEAGYGYTF
TRBV5-6,TRBJ2-3,TRBD2,-,TGTGCCAGCACCGATCCTAGCGGGCGCACAGATACGCAGTATTTT,CASTDPSGRTDTQYF
TRBV5-5,TRBJ2-7,TRBD1,-,TGTGCCAGCAGCTTAAGGGACAGGGGTCCCTACGAGCAGTACTTC,CASSLRDRGPYEQYF
TRBV14,TRBJ2-1,TRBD2,once,TGTGCCAGCAGCCAAGAGGCTAGCGGGGGGGCCTACAATGAGCAGTTCTTC,CASSQEASGGAYNEQFF
TRBV11-1,TRBJ1-4,-,-,TGTGCCAGCAGCTTACGAGGGAAAAATGAAAAACTGTTTTTT,CASSLRGKNEKLFF
TRBV7-6,TRBJ2-1,-,-,TGTGCCAGCAGCTTAGCCCCCGGGCTAGCGATGGACAATGAGCAGTTCTTC,CASSLAPGLAMDNEQFF
TRBV4-3,TRBJ2-1,TRBD2,-,TGCGCCAGCAGCCAAGACCGGTTAGGACTAGCTATGAATGAGCAGTTCTTC,CASSQDRLGLAMNEQFF
TRBV7-6,TRBJ2-2,-,-,TGTGCCAGCAGCTTAGCTTGGCAGGGCACCGGGGAGCTGTTTTTT,CASSLAWQGTGELFF
TRBV28,TRBJ2-5,-,-,TGTGCCAGCAGTTCCAGGGAAGGCCAAGAGACCCAGTACTTC,CASSSREGQETQYF
TRBV5-3,TRBJ1-1,-,-,TGTGCCAGAAGCCAAACAGGGTCTATACTTTTCATGAACACTGAAGCTTTCTTT,CARSQTGSILFMNTEAFF
TRBV29-1,TRBJ1-4,TRBD1,once,TGCAGCGTCCCCGGGACAGGGAAATGGGGTTATAATGAAAAACTGTTTTTT,CSVPGTGKWGYNEKLFF
TRBV12-5,TRBJ2-3,-,-,TGTGCTAGTGCCCGGGGGGACAAAGTATCTAGCACAGATACGCAGTATTTT,CASARGDKVSSTDTQYF
TRBV4-3,TRBJ2-7,-,-,TGCGCCAGCAGCCGACGACTAGGCTACGAGCAGTACTTC,CASSRRLGYEQYF
TRBV30,TRBJ1-3,-,-,TGTGCCTGGAGTCCCCGCTCTGGAAACACCATATATTTT,CAWSPRSGNTIYF
TRBV19,TRBJ1-2,TRBD1,-,TGTGCCAGTAGTAAGGGGGACAGGGGTAATGACTATGGCTACACCTTC,CASSKGDRGNDYGYTF
TRBV28,TRBJ1-2,TRBD1,-,TGTGCCAGCAGCCCATTAAGGACAGGGAAGGGCTACACCTTC,CASSPLRTGKGYTF
TRBV11-3,TRBJ2-7,-,-,TGTGCCAGCAGCTCTCCGGGCCTGGACGGGGGAGGTCTTTCCTACGAGCAGTACTTC,CASSSPGLDGGGLSYEQYF
TRBV21-1,TRBJ2-2,-,once,TGTGCCAGCAGCAATCTTTGCTTCTGGGTAGCGGAAATCACCGGGGAGCTGTTTTTT,CASSNLCFWVAEITGELFF
TRBV6-5,TRBJ1-1,-,few,TGTGCCAGCAGTTACTCGAAGGAGTACACTGAAGCTTTCTTT,CASSYSKEYTEAFF
TRBV2,TRBJ2-4,-,-,TGTGCCAGCCGGGCGGAGGAACAAAACATTCAGTACTTC,CASRAEEQNIQYF
TRBV2,TRBJ1-5,TRBD1,-,TGTGCCAGCAGTGCTAGGGACAGGGGAGATCAGCCCCAGCATTTT,CASSARDRGDQPQHF
TRBV18,TRBJ1-2,TRBD1,-,TGTGCCAGCTCACCACGGGACAGGGTGCCCGGTGGCTACACCTTC,CASSPRDRVPGGYTF
TRBV27,TRBJ1-4,-,-,TGTGCCAGCAGTTCGACAGTGGGCCCTGAAAAACTGTTTTTT,CASSSTVGPEKLFF